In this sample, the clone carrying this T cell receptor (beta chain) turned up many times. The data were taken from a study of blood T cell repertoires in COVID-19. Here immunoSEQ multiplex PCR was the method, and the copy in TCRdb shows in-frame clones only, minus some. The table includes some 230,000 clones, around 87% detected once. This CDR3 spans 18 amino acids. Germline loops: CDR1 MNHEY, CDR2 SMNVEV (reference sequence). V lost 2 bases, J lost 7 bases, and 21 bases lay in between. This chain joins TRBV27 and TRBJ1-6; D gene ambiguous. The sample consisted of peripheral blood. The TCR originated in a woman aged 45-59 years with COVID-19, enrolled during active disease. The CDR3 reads CASSLKGSSSIGNSPLHF. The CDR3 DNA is TGTGCCAGCAGTTTAAAAGGGAGTAGTTCGATTGGGAATTCACCCCTCCACTTT.